This entry lists 18 T cell receptor beta chains sequenced from one sample in a study of blood T cell repertoires in COVID-19. The protocol was immunoSEQ multiplex PCR, while the TCRdb copy is restricted to in-frame clones and leaves out a portion. Here the sample spans 410,000 or so clones, about 89% being singletons. Source material: peripheral blood. The receptors here all came from a woman between 40 and 50 years old with COVID-19, enrolled during active disease.

The chain carries TRBV27 and TRBJ1-3, with 7 bases aligning to TRBD1. Germline V lookup: CDR1 MNHEY, CDR2 SMNVEV (reference sequence). This CDR3 spans 16 amino acids. Germline trimming cut 5 bases from V and 3 bases from J; bases unmatched to any gene: 10. CDR3 bases: TGTGCCAGCAGTCCCCTCACAGGGGTTTTTGGAAACACCATATATTTT. Residues: CASSPLTGVFGNTIYF.

The chain carries TRBV28 and TRBJ1-2, with TRBD1 matching over 8 bases. J was trimmed by 4 bases and V by 3 bases; bases with no gene match: 13. The V gene's germline CDR1 is MDHEN and CDR2 SYDVKM. The length of the CDR3 is 17 residues. The chain's CDR3 is CASSFVQGGTHPYGYTF. The CDR3 region has the DNA TGTGCCAGCAGTTTCGTACAGGGGGGAACACATCCCTATGGCTACACCTTC.

The chain is built from TRBV21-1 and TRBJ2-7; TRBD1 reflects the table's D call only, with no check against the DNA. TRBV21-1 is a recognized pseudogene. CDR3 length: 16 residues. The CDR3 loop reads CASSKVRQGERNEQYF. CDR3 nucleotides: TGTGCCAGCAGCAAAGTGAGACAGGGGGAAAGGAACGAGCAGTACTTC.

The gene calls are TRBV4-1 and TRBJ2-3, with 10 bases that match TRBD1. Germline V CDR1 and CDR2: MGHRA, YSYEKL. This CDR3 comprises 14 residues. Trimming removed 7 bases from V and 5 bases from J; junction bases left unmatched: 6. CDR3 bases: TGCGCCAGCACCGGACAGGGGGGAATAGATACGCAGTATTTT. It codes for CASTGQGGIDTQYF.

The genes are TRBV5-1 and TRBJ1-1; possible D gene TRBD1, 6 bases. Trimming took off 2 bases at V and 4 bases at J, with 9 bases between the two ends. The germline CDR1 and CDR2 sequences are SGHRS and YFSETQ. The CDR3 contains 13 residues. The CDR3 DNA reads as TGCGCCAGCAGCTTCAGGGGAAGCACTGAAGCTTTCTTT. Its protein is CASSFRGSTEAFF.

This clone was counted once. The chain joins TRBV5-6 to TRBJ1-5; 8 bases agree with TRBD1. Germline lookup yields CDR1 SGHDT and CDR2 YYEEEE. This CDR3 has 14 amino acids. V was pared by 3 bases and J by 5 bases, with 4 bases of the junction left unmatched. In nucleotides, the CDR3 is TGTGCCAGCAGCTCAGACAGGGGCGATCAGCCCCAGCATTTT. Translating it yields CASSSDRGDQPQHF. The full variable domain, in which reference TRBV5-6 and TRBJ1-5 provide the parts outside the CDR3, is DAGVTQSPTHLIKTRGQQVTLRCSPKSGHDTVSWYQQALGQGPQFIFQYYEEEERQRGNFPDRFSGHQFPNYSSELNVNALLLGDSALYLCASSSDRGDQPQHFGDGTRLSIL.

The V call is TRBV27, the J call TRBJ2-1, with D perhaps matching TRBD2 (6 bases). The CDR3 covers 14 residues. CDR1 and CDR2 (germline): MNHEY, SMNVEV (reference sequence). Trimming removed 7 bases at V and 6 bases at J, with 16 bases between. The CDR3 loop reads CASTAQPGVNEQFF. CDR3 DNA sequence: TGTGCCAGCACCGCCCAGCCGGGGGTCAATGAGCAGTTCTTC.

The rearrangement uses TRBV5-1 and TRBJ2-4; D is perhaps TRBD2 (6 bases). Looked up from germline, CDR1 is SGHRS and CDR2 is YFSETQ. Between the trimmed V and J ends, which lost 4 bases and 0 bases, there was a span of 11 bases. The CDR3 runs to 15 residues. The CDR3 here is CASSTMRGAKNIQYF. As DNA, the CDR3 is TGCGCCAGCAGCACAATGCGGGGAGCCAAAAACATTCAGTACTTC.

J is TRBJ2-3 and V is TRBV4-3, with 7 bases that match TRBD2. Germline V gene sequence: CDR1 LGHNA, CDR2 YSLEER. The V and J ends lost 4 bases and 4 bases, in that order; junction bases with no gene match: 17. The CDR3 runs 18 residues. The CDR3 is CASSRIGSGGGGADTQYF. CDR3 DNA: TGCGCCAGCAGCCGAATCGGGTCTGGCGGGGGAGGGGCAGATACGCAGTATTTT.

This chain's CDR3 is CASSSHRGLDTEAFF. Here the CDR3 DNA reads TGCGCCAGCAGCTCGCACAGGGGGCTTGACACTGAAGCTTTCTTT. V gene TRBV5-1 combines with J gene TRBJ1-1; 9 positions match TRBD1. Germline V CDR1 and CDR2: SGHRS, YFSETQ. V shed 3 bases and J 3 bases; nucleotides not matched to a gene: 6. The CDR3 extends over 15 amino acids.

Points on this clone: Its ends do not fully match the called genes, so a read error is possible. The CDR3 protein is CASGQQGARVLHF. The CDR3 DNA reads TGTGCCAGCGGCCAGCAGGGGGCGCGGGTCCTCCACTTT. The rearrangement links TRBV3-1 (or the pseudogene TRBV3-2) to TRBJ1-6; TRBD1 agrees at 8 bases. This CDR3 has 13 amino acids. Germline lookup yields CDR1 LGHDT and CDR2 YNNKEL (reference sequence).

The chain recombines TRBV4-3 with TRBJ2-3, with D possibly TRBD2 on 6 matching bases. The germline V gene encodes CDR1 LGHNA and CDR2 YSLEER. Trimming cost V 1 base and J 10 bases, with 12 bases left between them. This CDR3 has 13 amino acids. CDR3 residues: CASSQVASVAQYF. In DNA form, the CDR3 reads TGCGCCAGCAGCCAAGTGGCTAGCGTGGCGCAGTATTTT.

This chain uses TRBV28 with TRBJ2-7, with 9 positions matching TRBD1. CDR3 length equals 14 residues. Germline loops: CDR1 MDHEN, CDR2 SYDVKM. Trimming at V came to 6 bases and at J to 3 bases, leaving 6 bases not matched to a gene. The CDR3 region has the DNA TGTGCCAGCAGCTATGACAGGGGGAACTACGAGCAGTACTTC. Its translation is CASSYDRGNYEQYF.

The V and J genes are TRBV28 and TRBJ1-1; D unclear. The CDR3 runs 14 residues. V was trimmed by 3 bases and J by 7 bases, leaving 15 bases between them. The germline CDR1 and CDR2 sequences are MDHEN and SYDVKM. This CDR3 reads CASSFGGVEGEAFF. The CDR3 nucleotides are TGTGCCAGCAGTTTCGGCGGGGTTGAGGGTGAAGCTTTCTTT. The full variable domain, its missing parts supplied by reference TRBV28 and TRBJ1-1, is DVKVTQSSRYLVKRTGEKVFLECVQDMDHENMFWYRQDPGLGLRLIYFSYDVKMKEKGDIPEGYSVSREKKERFSLILESASTNQTSMYLCASSFGGVEGEAFFGQGTRLTVV.

The chain couples TRBV5-6 to TRBJ1-1, with D hard to call. Germline values: CDR1 SGHDT, CDR2 YYEEEE. V lost 6 bases and J 1 base, leaving 16 bases between the germline ends. The CDR3 spans 15 residues. CDR3 amino acids: CASTIWTGGNTEAFF. CDR3 nucleotide sequence: TGTGCCAGCACCATTTGGACGGGAGGGAACACTGAAGCTTTCTTT.

This sequence joins TRBV9 and TRBJ1-4; D call uncertain. CDR3 length: 16 residues. Between the trimmed V and J ends, which lost 4 bases and 5 bases, there was a span of 18 bases. Per germline, CDR1 SGDLS and CDR2 YYNGEE. CDR3 loop: CASSRLGSEKNEKLFF. The CDR3 DNA follows: TGTGCCAGCAGCCGCCTTGGGAGCGAAAAAAATGAAAAACTGTTTTTT.

The chain is built from TRBV7-9 and TRBJ1-6, with D possibly being TRBD1 (6 bases). The CDR3 runs to 14 residues. Trimming took 2 bases from V and 7 from J, leaving 9 bases between them. Germline CDR1 SEHNR, CDR2 FQNEAQ (reference sequence). CDR3 bases: TGTGCCAGCAGCTTATGGGACATCAATTCACCCCTCCACTTT. Its translation is CASSLWDINSPLHF.

The V and J genes are TRBV18 and TRBJ1-1; D unresolved. The CDR3 runs to 16 residues. V lost 1 base to trimming and J lost 7 bases, with 19 bases between them. Germline V CDR1 and CDR2: KGHSH, LQKENI. The CDR3 nucleotides read TGTGCCAGCTCACCACTACAAAGTCAAGCGGGAGTTGAAGCTTTCTTT. This codes for CASSPLQSQAGVEAFF.